A selection of T cell receptor beta chains follows, all from one sample in a study of T cells after somatic rescue of genetic block. Some clones are missing from TCRdb's copy, which holds only in-frame ones; the method was immunoSEQ multiplex PCR. The sample lists 95,000 to 120,000 clones, about nine tenths occurring once. Sequencing used peripheral blood mononuclear cells (PBMCs). The receptors shown here come from a woman under 30. CDR3s include the opening cysteine and the closing phenylalanine or tryptophan. The D gene is left open where the match is weak. Clone sizes are given selectively: once, few, many, or a class where the clone is expanded.

v_gene,len,j_gene,d_gene,abundance,CDR3nt,CDR3aa
TRBV6-6,13,TRBJ2-7,-,-,TGTGCCAGCAGGCAGACAGGCCGGGACGAGCAGTACTTC,CASRQTGRDEQYF
TRBV11-1,15,TRBJ2-1,TRBD2,-,TGTGCCAGCAGCTTAACAGCGGGGGATTACAATGAGCAGTTCTTC,CASSLTAGDYNEQFF
TRBV11-2,15,TRBJ2-6,-,-,TGTGCCAGCAGCTTAGGGAGCTCTGGGGCCAACGTCCTGACTTTC,CASSLGSSGANVLTF
TRBV30,12,TRBJ1-2,TRBD1,few,TGTGCCTGGACCTCGACAGGGGATGGCTACACCTTC,CAWTSTGDGYTF
TRBV7-3,17,TRBJ2-3,-,-,TGTGCCAGCAGCCCGATCAGTGTGGGGGGGCCCACAGATACGCAGTATTTT,CASSPISVGGPTDTQYF
TRBV18,16,TRBJ2-7,TRBD1,-,TGTGCCAGCTCACCATTGTCCGGACAGGGGGCACCCGAGCAGTACTTC,CASSPLSGQGAPEQYF
TRBV7-2,14,TRBJ1-3,TRBD1,-,TGTGCCAGCAGCTCGCAGGGGGCTGGAAACACCATATATTTT,CASSSQGAGNTIYF
TRBV27,12,TRBJ2-7,-,-,TGTGCCAGCAGTTTATGGGGGCTCGAGCAGTACTTC,CASSLWGLEQYF
TRBV9,12,TRBJ2-3,-,-,TGTGCCAGCAGCGTAGTTGGAGATACGCAGTATTTT,CASSVVGDTQYF
TRBV23-1,14,TRBJ1-2,-,-,TGCGCCAGCAGTCAATCGGCGGGGGACTATGGCTACACCTTC,CASSQSAGDYGYTF
TRBV5-4,17,TRBJ2-2,TRBD2,-,TGTGCCAGCAGCCCTGGGGGAGCGGGGGCGAACACCGGGGAGCTGTTTTTT,CASSPGGAGANTGELFF
TRBV4-2,16,TRBJ2-3,TRBD2,-,TGTGCCAGCAGCCAAGTGGGCGGGACTAGCCCAGATACGCAGTATTTT,CASSQVGGTSPDTQYF
TRBV27,15,TRBJ1-6,TRBD1,-,TGTGCCAGCACCCTCCGGGACAGGGGTAATTCACCCCTCCACTTT,CASTLRDRGNSPLHF
TRBV27,14,TRBJ1-1,-,-,TGTGCCAGCACCGCCTTGGTCTATACGACTGAAGCTTTCTTT,CASTALVYTTEAFF